This T cell receptor beta chain was profiled in a study of cytomegalovirus exposure and HLA in healthy donors. Notes on the study in general: It was only CMV serostatus that was available as immune exposure information. Under in vitro conditions, three CMV-associated chains were confirmed as specific for CMV antigens. TCR beta sequences reportedly predicted most subjects' HLA-A and HLA-B alleles accurately.

Primers for the PCR totalled 60 Vbeta and 13 Jbeta. Clones were sequenced by immunoSEQ multiplex PCR, and TCRdb holds only the in-frame ones, with some missing. The table lists 150,000 or so clones, more than 75% of them singletons, with 2% to 2.5% in the top ten. Germline V CDR1 and CDR2: SGHKS, YYEKEE (reference sequence). The CDR3 loop spans 15 amino acids. V was cut by 2 bases and J by 0 bases, with 12 bases left in between. Note on this clone: Its antigen is still unknown.

The clonotype originates from a man aged 18 to 29 in good health and CMV-seropositive. V and J are TRBV5-5 and TRBJ2-7, with D unresolved. Sequencing was done on a sample of PBMCs. For the CDR3, the DNA is TGTGCCAGCAGCTTTAAACCGGTCGACTCCTACGAGCAGTACTTC. Amino acid sequence: CASSFKPVDSYEQYF.